This T cell receptor (beta chain) is from a study of shared clonotypes between healthy human individuals. Study-level background: Aged 18 to 49, the donors were a couple of women and a few men.

CDR1 KGHSH and CDR2 LQKENI come from the germline V gene. This CDR3 has 16 residues. The V gene end was trimmed by 4 bases and the J gene end by 5 bases; junction bases not matched to a gene: 10. Produced via immunoSEQ multiplex PCR; TCRdb's table is partial and in-frame only. The sample has 850,000 to 1,100,000 clones, approximately 77% seen once; the top ten hold 0.85% to 1%. About this clone itself: This sample includes further DNA sequences coding for the same CDR3.

The clonotype comes from a man aged 18-30 years in good health. Some clones in this sample may be carry-over from other donors' samples. The source material was memory CD4+ T cells from PBMCs. Subset meaning: CD45RA-negative fraction. This chain links TRBV18 with TRBJ2-1, with 8 bases aligning to TRBD2. The CDR3 region has the DNA TGTGCCAGCTCACGATCTGGGACTAGGGGGGACAATGAGCAGTTCTTC. It specifies CASSRSGTRGDNEQFF.